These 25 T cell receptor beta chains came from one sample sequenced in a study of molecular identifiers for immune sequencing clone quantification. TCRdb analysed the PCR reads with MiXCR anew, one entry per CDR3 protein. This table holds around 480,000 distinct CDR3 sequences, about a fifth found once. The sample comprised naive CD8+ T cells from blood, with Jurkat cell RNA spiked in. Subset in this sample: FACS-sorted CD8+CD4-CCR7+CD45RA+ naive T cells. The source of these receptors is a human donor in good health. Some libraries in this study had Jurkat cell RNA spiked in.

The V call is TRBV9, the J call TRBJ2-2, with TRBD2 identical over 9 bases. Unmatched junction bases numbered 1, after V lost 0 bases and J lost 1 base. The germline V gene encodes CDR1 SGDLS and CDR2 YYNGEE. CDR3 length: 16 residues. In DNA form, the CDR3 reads TGTGCCAGCAGCGTAGGACTAGCGGTGAACACCGGGGAGCTGTTTTTT. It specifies CASSVGLAVNTGELFF.

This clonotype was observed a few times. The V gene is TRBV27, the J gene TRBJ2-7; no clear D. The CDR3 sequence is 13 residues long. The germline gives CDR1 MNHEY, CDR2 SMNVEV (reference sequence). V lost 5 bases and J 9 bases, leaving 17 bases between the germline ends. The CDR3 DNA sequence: TGTGCCAGCAGTCCCGACACGGACGGGCTGCAGTACTTC. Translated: CASSPDTDGLQYF.

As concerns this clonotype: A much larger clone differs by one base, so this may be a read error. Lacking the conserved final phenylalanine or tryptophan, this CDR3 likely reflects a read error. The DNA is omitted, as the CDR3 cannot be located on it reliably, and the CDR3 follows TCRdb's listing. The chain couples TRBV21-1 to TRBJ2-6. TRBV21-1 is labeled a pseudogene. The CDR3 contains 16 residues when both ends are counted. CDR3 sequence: CASSKDESSGANVLTS.

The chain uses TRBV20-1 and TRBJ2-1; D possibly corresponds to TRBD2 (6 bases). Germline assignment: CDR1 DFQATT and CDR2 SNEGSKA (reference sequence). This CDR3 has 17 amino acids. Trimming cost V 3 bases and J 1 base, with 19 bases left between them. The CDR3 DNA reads TGCAGTGCTAGGGTCAAGCAGGAGGGCCGTTCCTACAATGAGCAGTTCTTC. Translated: CSARVKQEGRSYNEQFF.

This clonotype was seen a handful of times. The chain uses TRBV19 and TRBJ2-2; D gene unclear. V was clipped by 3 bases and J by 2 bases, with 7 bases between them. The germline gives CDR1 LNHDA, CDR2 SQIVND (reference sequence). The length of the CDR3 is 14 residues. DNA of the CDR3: TGTGCCAGTAGTATGTTCTTAAACACCGGGGAGCTGTTTTTT. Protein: CASSMFLNTGELFF.

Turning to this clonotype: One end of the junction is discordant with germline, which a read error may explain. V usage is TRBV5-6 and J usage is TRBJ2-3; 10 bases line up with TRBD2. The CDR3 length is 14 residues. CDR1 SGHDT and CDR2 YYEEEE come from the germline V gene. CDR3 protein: CASSLAGVADTLYF. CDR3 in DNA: TGTGCCAGCAGCCTAGCGGGGGTTGCAGATACGCTGTATTTT.

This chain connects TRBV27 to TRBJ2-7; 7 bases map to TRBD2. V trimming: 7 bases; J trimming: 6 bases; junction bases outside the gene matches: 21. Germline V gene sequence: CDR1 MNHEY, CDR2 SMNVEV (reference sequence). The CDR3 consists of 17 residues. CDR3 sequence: CASTPSGAAGRQAEQYF. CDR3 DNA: TGTGCCAGCACCCCCAGCGGGGCTGCCGGGAGACAAGCCGAGCAGTACTTC.

CDR3 bases: TGTGCCAGCAGTTTATGGGGACAGGAGACTGAAGCTTTCTTT. It translates to CASSLWGQETEAFF. This chain joins TRBV27 and TRBJ1-1; TRBD1 matches at 8 bases. V shed 1 base, J shed 5 bases, and the junction held 3 bases outside the gene matches. Per germline, CDR1 MNHEY and CDR2 SMNVEV (reference sequence). This CDR3 has 14 residues.

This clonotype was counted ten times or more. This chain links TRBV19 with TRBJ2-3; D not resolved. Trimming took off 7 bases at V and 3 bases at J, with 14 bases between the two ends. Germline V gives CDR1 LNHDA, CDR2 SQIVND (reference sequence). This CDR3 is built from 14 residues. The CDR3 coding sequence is TGTGCCAGTAAGATTTTCGACACGACAGATACGCAGTATTTT. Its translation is CASKIFDTTDTQYF.

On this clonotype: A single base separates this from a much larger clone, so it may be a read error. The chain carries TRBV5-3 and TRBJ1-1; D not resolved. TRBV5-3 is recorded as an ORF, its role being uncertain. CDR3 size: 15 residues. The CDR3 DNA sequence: TGTGCCAGCAGCTCGGCCCTGGCCCAGGCCACTGAAGCTTTCTTT. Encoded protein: CASSSALAQATEAFF.

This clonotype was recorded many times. CDR3 coding DNA: TGTGCCAGCAGTGGGGGGAAAAGGGGGGCCAACGTCCTGACTTTC. It codes for CASSGGKRGANVLTF. The chain couples TRBV6-2 or TRBV6-3 to TRBJ2-6; D might be TRBD2 (6 bases). Germline CDR1 reads MNHEY; CDR2 reads SVGEGT. Trimming pared 5 bases from V and 4 bases from J, leaving 12 bases between. The CDR3 runs 15 residues.

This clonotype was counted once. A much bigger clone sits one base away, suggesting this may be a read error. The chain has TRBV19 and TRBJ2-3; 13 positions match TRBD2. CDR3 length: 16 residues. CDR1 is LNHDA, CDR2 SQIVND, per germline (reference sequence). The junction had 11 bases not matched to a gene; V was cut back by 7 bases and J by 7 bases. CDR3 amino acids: CASTAGLAGFANTQYF. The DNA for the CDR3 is TGTGCCAGTACCGCGGGACTAGCGGGGTTCGCAAATACGCAGTATTTT.

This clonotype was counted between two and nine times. In DNA form, the CDR3 reads TGTGCCAGCAGCCACGGGGGACAGGGTCGCAATGAGCAGTTCTTC. Protein product: CASSHGGQGRNEQFF. The J gene is TRBJ2-1, the V gene TRBV7-9; the match to TRBD1 covers 9 bases. V dropped 5 bases and J dropped 6; count of bases not matched to a gene: 8. The length of the CDR3 is 15 residues. Germline loops: CDR1 SEHNR, CDR2 FQNEAQ (reference sequence).

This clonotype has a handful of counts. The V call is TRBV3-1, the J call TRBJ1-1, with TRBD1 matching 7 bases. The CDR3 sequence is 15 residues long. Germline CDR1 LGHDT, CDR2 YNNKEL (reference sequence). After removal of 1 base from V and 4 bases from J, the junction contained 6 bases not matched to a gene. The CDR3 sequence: CASSQVSTGVTEAFF. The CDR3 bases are TGTGCCAGCAGCCAAGTGTCTACAGGGGTCACTGAAGCTTTCTTT.

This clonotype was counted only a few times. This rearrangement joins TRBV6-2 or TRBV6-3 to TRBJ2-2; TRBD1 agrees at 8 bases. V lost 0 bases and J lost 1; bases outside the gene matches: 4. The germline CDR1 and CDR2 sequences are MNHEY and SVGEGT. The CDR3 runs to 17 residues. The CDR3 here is CASSYSGQVLNTGELFF. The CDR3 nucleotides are TGTGCCAGCAGTTACTCGGGACAGGTACTGAACACCGGGGAGCTGTTTTTT.

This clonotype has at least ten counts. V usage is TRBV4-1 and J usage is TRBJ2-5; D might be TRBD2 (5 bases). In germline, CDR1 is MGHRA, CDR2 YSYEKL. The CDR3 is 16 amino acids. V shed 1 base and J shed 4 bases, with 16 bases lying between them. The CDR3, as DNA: TGCGCCAGCAGCCAAGGCATCCATCGGGGTCCAGAGACCCAGTACTTC. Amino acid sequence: CASSQGIHRGPETQYF.

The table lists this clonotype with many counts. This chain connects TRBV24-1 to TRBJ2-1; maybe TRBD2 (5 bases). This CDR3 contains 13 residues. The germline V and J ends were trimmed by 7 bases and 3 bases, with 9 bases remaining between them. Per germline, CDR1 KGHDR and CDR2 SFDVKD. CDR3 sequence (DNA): TGTGCCACCAGATCCGAGGGCTACAATGAGCAGTTCTTC. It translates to CATRSEGYNEQFF.

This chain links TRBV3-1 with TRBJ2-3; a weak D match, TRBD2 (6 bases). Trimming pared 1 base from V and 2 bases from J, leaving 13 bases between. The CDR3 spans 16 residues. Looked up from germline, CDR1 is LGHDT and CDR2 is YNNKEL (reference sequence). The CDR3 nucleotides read TGTGCCAGCAGCCAAGGGGTATTAGCGGACACAGATACGCAGTATTTT. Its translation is CASSQGVLADTDTQYF.

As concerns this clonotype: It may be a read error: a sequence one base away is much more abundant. Here the CDR3 reads CASSQDRSSLDTQYF. In DNA, the CDR3 is TGCGCCAGCAGCCAAGATAGGTCAAGCTTAGATACGCAGTATTTT. The V and J genes are TRBV4-3 and TRBJ2-3; D is uncertain. The V gene's germline CDR1 is LGHNA and CDR2 YSLEER. Trimming pared 0 bases from V and 5 bases from J, leaving 12 bases between. The CDR3 is 15 residues long.

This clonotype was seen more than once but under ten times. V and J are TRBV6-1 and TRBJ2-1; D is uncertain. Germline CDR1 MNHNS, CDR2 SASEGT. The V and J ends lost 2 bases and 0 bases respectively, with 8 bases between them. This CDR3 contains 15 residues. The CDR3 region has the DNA TGTGCCAGCAGTGAATGGGCCGACTCCTACAATGAGCAGTTCTTC. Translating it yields CASSEWADSYNEQFF.

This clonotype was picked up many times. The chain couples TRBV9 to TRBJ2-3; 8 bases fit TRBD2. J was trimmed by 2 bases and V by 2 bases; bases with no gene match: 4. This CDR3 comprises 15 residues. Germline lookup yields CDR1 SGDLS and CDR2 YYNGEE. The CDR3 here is CASSVTSASTDTQYF. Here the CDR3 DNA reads TGTGCCAGCAGCGTGACTAGCGCATCCACAGATACGCAGTATTTT.

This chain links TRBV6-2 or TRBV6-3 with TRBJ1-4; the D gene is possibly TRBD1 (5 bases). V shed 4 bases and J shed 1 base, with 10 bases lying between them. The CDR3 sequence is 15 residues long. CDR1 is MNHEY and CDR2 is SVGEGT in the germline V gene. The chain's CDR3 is CASSSGRLTNEKLFF. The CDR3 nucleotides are TGTGCCAGCAGTTCGGGACGGCTAACTAATGAAAAACTGTTTTTT.

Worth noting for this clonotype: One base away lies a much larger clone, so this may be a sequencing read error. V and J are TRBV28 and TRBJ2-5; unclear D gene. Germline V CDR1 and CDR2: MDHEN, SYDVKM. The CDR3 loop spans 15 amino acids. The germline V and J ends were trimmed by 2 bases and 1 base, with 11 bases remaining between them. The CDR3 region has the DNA TGTGCCAGCAGTTTAGATTCTTACAGCCAAGAGACCCAGTACTTC. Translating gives CASSLDSYSQETQYF.

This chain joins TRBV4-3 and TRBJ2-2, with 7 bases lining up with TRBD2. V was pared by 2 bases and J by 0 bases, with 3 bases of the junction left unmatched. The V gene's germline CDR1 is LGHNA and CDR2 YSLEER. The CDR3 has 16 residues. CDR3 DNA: TGCGCCAGCAGCCAATTTAGCGGGCCGAACACCGGGGAGCTGTTTTTT. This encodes CASSQFSGPNTGELFF.

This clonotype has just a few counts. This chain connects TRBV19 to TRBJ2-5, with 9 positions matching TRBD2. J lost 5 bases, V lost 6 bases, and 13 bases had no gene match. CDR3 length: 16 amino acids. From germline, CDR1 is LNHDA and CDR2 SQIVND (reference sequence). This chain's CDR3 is CASRPRLAGIGETQYF. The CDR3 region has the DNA TGTGCCAGTAGACCTCGGCTAGCGGGAATCGGGGAGACCCAGTACTTC. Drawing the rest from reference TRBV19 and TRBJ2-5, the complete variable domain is DGGITQSPKYLFRKEGQNVTLSCEQNLNHDAMYWYRQDPGQGLRLIYYSQIVNDFQKGDIAEGYSVSREKKESFPLTVTSAQKNPTAFYLCASRPRLAGIGETQYFGPGTRLLVL.